This T cell receptor beta chain came from a study of shared clonotypes between healthy human individuals. Original processing methods: From ImmunoSEQ came sequences covering only the junction and carrying no quality scores, so filtering differed. Sequencing used immunoSEQ multiplex PCR; TCRdb keeps in-frame clones, though not all of them. The D gene and trimming were derived from the DNA, and the V and J assignments and clone size from that table. Here the sample spans about 1 million clones, around three quarters being singletons. The CDR3 has 13 amino acids. Germline V gene sequence: CDR1 SGHRS, CDR2 YFSETQ. Deletions cut 2 bases from V and 4 bases from J, with 7 bases between.

The clonotype was recovered from a man between 18 and 35 years old in good health. Some clones in this sample may be carry-over from other donors' samples. Sequenced material: memory CD4+ T cells from PBMCs. Subset indicated: CD45RA-negative fraction. The rearrangement joins TRBV5-1 to TRBJ1-3; unclear D gene. The CDR3 region has the DNA TGCGCCAGCAGCTTTGATTGGGGAAACACCATATATTTT. The encoded protein is CASSFDWGNTIYF.